This is a list of T cell receptor beta chains from one sample in a study of T cell responses to AZD1222 COVID-19 vaccine. TCRdb's table, derived via immunoSEQ multiplex PCR, lists solely in-frame clones and lacks some. The sample lists about 130,000 clones; about 88% were seen once. The sequences come from peripheral blood, collected 28 days after the second AZD1222 dose. Receptor source: an adult who received the AZD1222 COVID-19 vaccine. The CDR3 runs from the conserved cysteine through the conserved F or W. The D gene is left open where the match is weak. Clone sizes are given selectively: once, few, many, or a class where the clone is expanded.

>TRBV5-1|-|TRBJ2-1|-
TGCGCCAGCAGCTTGGCTGGATCTTTTCAATACAATGAGCAGTTCTTC
CASSLAGSFQYNEQFF
>TRBV25-1|few|TRBJ1-5|-
TGTGCCAGCAGTGAAAGAGGGAGCAATCAGCCCCAGCATTTT
CASSERGSNQPQHF
>TRBV16|-|TRBJ1-2|-
TGTGCCAGCAGCCAGATGGGGGGCTACACCTTC
CASSQMGGYTF
>TRBV10-3|-|TRBJ1-2|TRBD1
TGTGCCATTCGCGACTTACAGGGGGCGGAAGGCTACACCTTC
CAIRDLQGAEGYTF
>TRBV6-5|-|TRBJ1-1|-
TGTGCCAGCAGCCTCCTGCCGGGCGCTGAAGCTTTCTTT
CASSLLPGAEAFF
>TRBV19|-|TRBJ1-2|-
TGTGCCAGTAGCACGGACAGACCCTACCAGCCTAACTATGGCTACACCTTC
CASSTDRPYQPNYGYTF
>TRBV9|-|TRBJ1-4|-
TGTGCCAGCAGCCCCTATCTGGAGGAAAAACTGTTTTTT
CASSPYLEEKLFF
>TRBV18|-|TRBJ1-5|TRBD1
TGTGCCAGCTCACCTACAGGGGCTGGTGATCAGCCCCAGCATTTT
CASSPTGAGDQPQHF
>TRBV15|-|TRBJ2-1|-
TGTGCCACCAGCAGGCCCCCTGCACCGAGCTCCTACAATGAGCAGTTCTTC
CATSRPPAPSSYNEQFF
>TRBV7-2|-|TRBJ2-1|-
TGTGCCAGCACCCTCGAGGACTGGAGCTCCTACAATGAGCAGTTCTTC
CASTLEDWSSYNEQFF
>TRBV3-1/TRBV3-2|-|TRBJ1-2|-
TGTGCCAGCAGCCAAGGCTACTTCTATGGCTACACCTTC
CASSQGYFYGYTF
>TRBV10-3|-|TRBJ2-5|-
TGTGCCATCACCTCGGGCCTCCAAGAGACCCAGTACTTC
CAITSGLQETQYF
>TRBV5-4|-|TRBJ2-5|-
TGTGCCAGCAGCTTGGGGGGGCCAGAGACCCAGTACTTC
CASSLGGPETQYF
>TRBV4-1|few|TRBJ1-1|-
TGCGCCAGCAGCCGGTCGGGCCTCATTTCTCTTATGAACACTGAAGCTTTCTTT
CASSRSGLISLMNTEAFF
>TRBV5-6|-|TRBJ1-2|-
TGTGCCAGCAACTCCTGGGGGAGGGCAGCTAACTATGGCTACACCTTC
CASNSWGRAANYGYTF
>TRBV7-3|-|TRBJ2-3|-
TGTGCCAGCAGCGGCAGGGCCACAGATACGCAGTATTTT
CASSGRATDTQYF
>TRBV6-2/TRBV6-3|-|TRBJ2-1|TRBD2
TGTGCCAGCAGTTTCCAGCGGGGGGGCGGAAGGCAGTTCTTC
CASSFQRGGGRQFF
>TRBV5-1|-|TRBJ1-1|-
TGCGCCAGCAGCTTGATCGGGGCTGAGGGCACTGAAGCTTTCTTT
CASSLIGAEGTEAFF
>TRBV5-8|-|TRBJ2-1|TRBD2
TGTGCCAGCAGCTTGACTAGCGGGAGGGCCCCGAGTTTCAATGAGCAGTTCTTC
CASSLTSGRAPSFNEQFF
>TRBV5-6|-|TRBJ1-2|-
TGTGCCAGCACAAAACGCCCAGATGGCTACACCTTC
CASTKRPDGYTF
>TRBV3-1/TRBV3-2|-|TRBJ2-3|TRBD2
TGTGCCAGCAGCCAAGATACGGTCCAGGGCCTAGCGGGAGTATGGACAGATACGCAGTATTTT
CASSQDTVQGLAGVWTDTQYF
>TRBV27|-|TRBJ2-5|-
TGTGCCAGCAGTTTAGCGCCGAGTGTAACCCAGTACTTC
CASSLAPSVTQYF
>TRBV4-2|-|TRBJ1-2|-
TGTGCCAGCAGCCACGACAGTTCGCCCTACTATGGCTACACCTTC
CASSHDSSPYYGYTF
>TRBV7-9|few|TRBJ2-5|-
TGTGCCAGCAGCCGCATGGGGGCAGGCGAGGAGACCCAGTACTTC
CASSRMGAGEETQYF
>TRBV7-2|-|TRBJ2-7|-
TGTGCCAGCAGCTTAGAGAGGGTGGTTAACTACGAGCAGTACTTC
CASSLERVVNYEQYF
>TRBV18|-|TRBJ1-5|-
TGTGCCAGCTCTCTAGGGGACTGGAGCAATCAGCCCCAGCATTTT
CASSLGDWSNQPQHF